The sample holds many counts of the clone carrying this T cell receptor (beta chain). What it recognizes is unknown. The sample belongs to a study of identical twins. TCRdb re-called the 5' RACE reads with MiXCR, one entry per CDR3 protein. The sample has over 200,000 distinct CDR3 sequences; over 5.5% are singletons. Study-wide findings and caveats: For monozygotic twins, models underestimated out-of-frame TCR alpha sharing.

CDR1 and CDR2 (germline): SGHKS, YYEKEE (reference sequence). Trimming left V 5 bases short and J 7 bases short, with 21 bases between. This CDR3 is built from 16 residues. The same sample was also studied in work on T cells expressing NK-cell markers.

What was sequenced was CD8+ T cells sorted from blood. V and J are TRBV5-5 and TRBJ1-4; D possibly corresponds to TRBD1 (5 bases). This clonotype originated in a woman aged 18 to 35 in good health. The CDR3 here is CASSSGGGRLREKLFF. For the CDR3, the DNA is TGTGCCAGCAGTTCCGGCGGGGGGAGATTACGTGAAAAACTGTTTTTT.